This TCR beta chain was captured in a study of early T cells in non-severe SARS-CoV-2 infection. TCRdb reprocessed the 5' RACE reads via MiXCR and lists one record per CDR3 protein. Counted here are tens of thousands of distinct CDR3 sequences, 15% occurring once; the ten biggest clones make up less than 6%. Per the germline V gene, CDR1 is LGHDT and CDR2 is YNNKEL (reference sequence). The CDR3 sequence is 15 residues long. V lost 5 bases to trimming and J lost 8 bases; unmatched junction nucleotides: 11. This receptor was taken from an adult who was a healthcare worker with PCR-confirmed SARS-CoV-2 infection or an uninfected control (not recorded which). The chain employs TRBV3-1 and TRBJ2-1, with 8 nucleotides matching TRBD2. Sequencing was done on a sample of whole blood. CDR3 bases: TGTGCCAGCAGCGAGACTAGCGACCCCCTGGATGAGCAGTTCTTC. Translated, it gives CASSETSDPLDEQFF.